The source of this T cell receptor (beta chain) is a study of blood T cell repertoires in COVID-19 (dated by TCRdb to 2020 to 2021). Concerning the study at large: Samples covering the acute and convalescent phases of COVID-19 were provided by collaborators in the United States, Italy and Spain. The repertoires were released in a freely available public database intended as a resource for research on the immune response to SARS-CoV-2. The samples were drawn from two sources: the first 160 participants of the ongoing ImmuneRACE study, and 1,000 to 1,500 subjects contributed by 6 global collaborators. Deeply sampled blood TCRbeta repertoires from subjects exposed to, actively infected with, or recovered from COVID-19 were included in the dataset. Where available, HLA class I and class II types were taken from metadata supplied by the sample provider and were not determined by assay-based typing. The material from the prospective study consisted of cDNA or gDNA derived from T cells, B-cell-depleted T cells, or PBMCs. Nearly every sample came with metadata listing a de-identified subject ID, COVID-19 status, age in years and sex.

Trimming costs V 3 bases and J 6 bases, and their ends lie 12 bases apart. Counted from cysteine to phenylalanine, this CDR3 has 14 amino acids. Only the CDR3 DNA is retained, 42 bases long and in frame from the first base. CDR1 and CDR2 (LNHDA, SQIVND) derive from the germline V gene (reference sequence). TCRbeta CDR3 regions were amplified from genomic DNA using the immunoSEQ Assay, a bias-controlled multiplex PCR. The paper's processing steps were these. The number of nucleated cells in each sample was estimated by amplification of reference gene primers within the assay. To quantify the absolute abundance of each unique TCRbeta CDR3 rearrangement, sequence reads were collapsed and filtered. For each sample, productive Simpson clonality was calculated as the square root of Simpson's diversity index over productive rearrangements. The immuneACCESS repertoire file appears here via TCRdb, limited to in-frame rearrangements. These files lack a portion of the clones; in checked studies, under half of the deficit traces to unresolved V genes, and the cause of the others is not known. V and J calls and clone size are those listed in that table; D and trimming were worked out from the DNA. This sample comprises about 94,000 clones, roughly 74% of them detected only once. The ten largest clones represent roughly 6% of the sample.

Worth noting for this clone: It lacks a known antigen. No much larger clone is present one base from it, and per-base qualities are unavailable.

One collaborating source in Seattle enrolled patients during active infection and followed them longitudinally through the course of disease. Collaborating institutions collected whole blood in K2EDTA tubes following their own protocols. For TCRbeta analysis, collaborators shipped samples as frozen whole blood, isolated PBMCs, or DNA extracted from either of those sample types. Results the study describes overall, beyond this receptor: Clinical and demographic metadata were provided uncurated, with the amount varying by source and participant.

The receptor was derived from a man between 65 and 80 years old with COVID-19, enrolled during active disease. The receptor chain draws on TRBV19 and TRBJ1-5; too little of a D gene remains to name it. The sequenced sample consisted of peripheral blood. The nucleotide sequence is TGTGCCAGTAGTATGTTAGCCGCGGGTCAGCCCCAGCATTTT. It translates as CASSMLAAGQPQHF.